What follows are 21 T cell receptor beta chains derived from one specimen sequenced in a study of CD8 T cells in ankylosing spondylitis. Their specific antigens are unknown. Overall study findings and caveats: Roughly eight highly homologous variants formed a TCR beta motif that appeared characteristic of ankylosing spondylitis blood.

TCRdb fed the 5' RACE reads into MiXCR, producing one record per CDR3 protein. The sample consists of about 800,000 distinct CDR3 sequences, 12% of them appearing once. Source material: blood, either unsorted or a sorted T cell fraction (not recorded which). The receptor source for this set is a male donor with ankylosing spondylitis.

The chain combines TRBV7-3 with TRBJ2-3; D may be TRBD1 (6 bases). This CDR3 contains 15 residues. Trimming removed 2 bases from V and 1 base from J, with 10 bases in between. Germline lookup yields CDR1 SGHTA and CDR2 FQGTGA. The CDR3: CASSLFSGGTDTQYF. The CDR3 coding sequence is TGTGCCAGCAGCTTATTTTCAGGGGGCACAGATACGCAGTATTTT.

This clonotype was picked up a small number of times. J is TRBJ1-1 and V is TRBV7-2; 9 nucleotides agree with TRBD1. V lost 3 bases to trimming and J lost 1 base; unmatched junction nucleotides: 3. The CDR3 consists of 15 residues. Germline CDR1 is SGHTA and CDR2 is FQGNSA. The CDR3 sequence is CASSFLGQGNTEAFF. The CDR3 region has the DNA TGTGCCAGCAGCTTCCTGGGACAGGGGAACACTGAAGCTTTCTTT.

This clonotype was counted a few times. This sequence joins TRBV7-2 and TRBJ2-3, with 7 bases that match TRBD2. The CDR3 loop spans 16 amino acids. Per germline, CDR1 SGHTA and CDR2 FQGNSA. V lost 2 bases, J lost 6 bases, and 11 bases stayed unmatched. The CDR3: CASSLQGGTARDTQYF. CDR3 bases: TGTGCCAGCAGCTTACAGGGAGGGACCGCGAGGGATACGCAGTATTTT.

This rearrangement joins TRBV25-1 to TRBJ1-1; D gene uncertain. The CDR3 sequence is 14 residues long. Between the trimmed V and J ends, which lost 4 bases and 2 bases, there was a span of 11 bases. The germline V gene has CDR1 MGHDK and CDR2 SYGVNS. The DNA of the CDR3 is TGTGCCAGCAGTGGGGTGGCACACAACACTGAAGCTTTCTTT. This codes for CASSGVAHNTEAFF.

In its sample, this clonotype was seen many times. The chain employs TRBV20-1 and TRBJ2-5, with D possibly matching TRBD2 (5 bases). CDR3 size: 13 residues. Trimming stripped 6 bases from V and 2 bases from J, with 13 bases between. Germline CDR1 reads DFQATT; CDR2 reads SNEGSKA (reference sequence). The CDR3: CSATIGGQETQYF. The CDR3 DNA sequence: TGCAGTGCAACTATTGGCGGGCAAGAGACCCAGTACTTC.

This rearrangement joins TRBV20-1 to TRBJ2-1; D unclear. The CDR3 runs 12 residues. The V gene lost 5 bases and the J gene lost 11 bases, with 16 bases spanning the gap. Germline V gene lookup returns CDR1 DFQATT and CDR2 SNEGSKA (reference sequence). CDR3 bases: TGCAGTGCTCCTATCCAGGATTTTAAGCAGTTCTTC. It codes for CSAPIQDFKQFF.

This clonotype was counted a few times. The chain uses TRBV5-1 and TRBJ2-1, with 11 bases that match TRBD2. The germline V gene encodes CDR1 SGHRS and CDR2 YFSETQ. The CDR3 runs 18 residues. V gave up 4 bases and J gave up 0 bases; unmatched junction bases: 9. For the CDR3, the DNA is TGCGCCAGCAGCGGCACTAGCGGGAGCTGGAGCTCCTACAATGAGCAGTTCTTC. This encodes CASSGTSGSWSSYNEQFF.

This clonotype was seen a few times. The chain combines TRBV4-3 with TRBJ2-3; D unclear. The CDR3 runs to 13 residues. The germline CDR1 and CDR2 sequences are LGHNA and YSLEER. The ends were cut back, 3 bases at V and 8 bases at J, with 12 bases in the middle. The CDR3 bases are TGCGCCAGCAGCCAGGTCTCTTTTGGTACGCAGTATTTT. Translation: CASSQVSFGTQYF.

This clonotype was counted only a few times. The V gene is TRBV4-1, the J gene TRBJ2-1, with D perhaps matching TRBD2 (6 bases). Germline V gives CDR1 MGHRA, CDR2 YSYEKL. Trimming stripped 0 bases from V and 5 bases from J, with 14 bases between. This CDR3 spans 16 amino acids. The chain's CDR3 is CASSQDTQRVNNEQFF. Here the CDR3 DNA reads TGCGCCAGCAGCCAAGATACCCAGCGGGTTAACAATGAGCAGTTCTTC.

Only a few counts were recorded for this clonotype. This chain links TRBV9 with TRBJ2-3; D gene uncertain. Germline lookup yields CDR1 SGDLS and CDR2 YYNGEE. V lost 4 bases, J lost 5 bases, and 11 bases lay in between. The CDR3 contains 13 residues. CDR3 region: CASSPQAGDTQYF. CDR3 nucleotide sequence: TGTGCCAGCAGCCCCCAGGCCGGAGATACGCAGTATTTT.

CDR3 amino acids: CASTTGQGIYYGYTF. The CDR3 nucleotides are TGTGCCAGCACCACGGGACAGGGGATTTACTATGGCTACACCTTC. This chain joins TRBV28 and TRBJ1-2, with 10 bases that match TRBD1. Germline V gene lookup returns CDR1 MDHEN and CDR2 SYDVKM. The CDR3 is made up of 15 amino acids. Trimming took 7 bases from V and 3 from J; bases not matched to a gene: 8.

This clonotype was recorded many times. The rearrangement links TRBV7-6 to TRBJ2-7; unclear D gene. From germline, CDR1 is SGHVS and CDR2 FNYEAQ. CDR3 length equals 12 residues. V was cut by 2 bases and J by 6 bases, with 8 bases left in between. For the CDR3, the DNA is TGTGCCAGCAGCTTAATTAGGGCCGAGCAGTACTTC. This encodes CASSLIRAEQYF.

This clonotype was found a few times. V usage is TRBV20-1 and J usage is TRBJ2-7; 9 nucleotides match TRBD2. The CDR3 extends over 13 amino acids. Germline assignment: CDR1 DFQATT and CDR2 SNEGSKA (reference sequence). V dropped 7 bases and J dropped 2; count of bases not matched to a gene: 6. In nucleotides, the CDR3 is TGCAGTGTTCAGATAGCGGGGGCCTACGAGCAGTACTTC. Translated, it gives CSVQIAGAYEQYF.

The table lists this clonotype with a few counts. The chain joins TRBV4-2 to TRBJ2-1, with unresolved D. Per the germline V gene, CDR1 is LGHNA and CDR2 is YNFKEQ. There are 15 residues in the CDR3. V dropped 0 bases and J dropped 3 bases, with 9 bases sitting between them. Written as DNA, the CDR3 is TGTGCCAGCAGCCAAGAAATCCGGCTCTACAATGAGCAGTTCTTC. It codes for CASSQEIRLYNEQFF.

This clonotype was counted many times. The chain carries TRBV5-5 and TRBJ1-2; no clear D gene. The CDR3 consists of 12 residues. Germline values: CDR1 SGHKS, CDR2 YYEKEE (reference sequence). The ends were cut back, 4 bases at V and 7 bases at J, with 11 bases in the middle. In DNA, the CDR3 is TGTGCCAGCAGCCTGGGAGTCATTGGCTACACCTTC. Translating gives CASSLGVIGYTF.

A word on this clonotype: This clone may be a read error of a much larger clone one base away. The rearrangement links TRBV28 to TRBJ2-5, with 7 bases lining up with TRBD2. Per the germline V gene, CDR1 is MDHEN and CDR2 is SYDVKM. The CDR3 spans 17 residues. V lost 5 bases to trimming and J lost 5 bases; unmatched junction nucleotides: 17. The CDR3 loop is CASSPTLTSRMGETQYF. As DNA, the CDR3 is TGTGCCAGCAGTCCTACCCTGACTAGCAGGATGGGGGAGACCCAGTACTTC.

The chain combines TRBV7-9 with TRBJ1-2; no reliable D call. This CDR3 is built from 14 residues. With 5 bases removed from V and 1 base from J, the gap between germline ends came to 11 bases. Germline assignment: CDR1 SEHNR and CDR2 FQNEAQ (reference sequence). The CDR3 sequence is CASSRSGFNYGYTF. The CDR3 coding sequence is TGTGCCAGCAGCCGAAGCGGATTTAACTATGGCTACACCTTC.

This clonotype was counted a few times. The chain couples TRBV30 to TRBJ1-2, with D possibly TRBD1 on 5 matching bases. Looked up from germline, CDR1 is GTSNPN and CDR2 is SVGIG (reference sequence). The CDR3 spans 15 residues. V was trimmed by 1 base and J by 8 bases, leaving 20 bases between them. CDR3 sequence reads: CAWSADNRDFGGYTF. In DNA, the CDR3 is TGTGCCTGGAGTGCAGATAACCGGGACTTCGGGGGCTACACCTTC. Drawing the rest from reference TRBV30 and TRBJ1-2, the complete variable domain is SQTIHQWPATLVQPVGSPLSLECTVEGTSNPNLYWYRQAAGRGLQLLFYSVGIGQISSEVPQNLSASRPQDRQFILSSKKLLLSDSGFYLCAWSADNRDFGGYTFGSGTRLTVV.

V gene TRBV5-1 combines with J gene TRBJ2-1; D is tentatively TRBD1 or TRBD2 (5 bases each). Trimming took off 4 bases at V and 2 bases at J, with 16 bases between the two ends. CDR1 and CDR2 from the germline V gene are SGHRS and YFSETQ. The CDR3 is 16 residues long. CDR3 protein: CASSPAPGSAYNEQFF. Here the CDR3 DNA reads TGCGCCAGCAGCCCCGCTCCAGGGAGCGCCTACAATGAGCAGTTCTTC.

This clonotype came up a few times. The V call is TRBV5-1, the J call TRBJ1-2; 9 bases are a match to TRBD1. Germline values: CDR1 SGHRS, CDR2 YFSETQ. Germline trimming cut 4 bases from V and 7 bases from J; bases unmatched to any gene: 5. The CDR3 length is 13 residues. CDR3 region: CASSVGTGSGYTF. Here the CDR3 DNA reads TGCGCCAGCAGCGTCGGGACAGGGAGTGGCTACACCTTC.

Ten or more counts support this clonotype. V usage is TRBV10-3 and J usage is TRBJ2-2, with a possible D match to TRBD1 (5 bases). The germline gives CDR1 ENHRY, CDR2 SYGVKD. The CDR3 spans 13 residues. V was clipped by 6 bases and J by 7 bases, with 12 bases between them. The CDR3, as DNA: TGTGCCATCAGGCAGGGAATGAGCGGGGAGCTGTTTTTT. Translating gives CAIRQGMSGELFF.